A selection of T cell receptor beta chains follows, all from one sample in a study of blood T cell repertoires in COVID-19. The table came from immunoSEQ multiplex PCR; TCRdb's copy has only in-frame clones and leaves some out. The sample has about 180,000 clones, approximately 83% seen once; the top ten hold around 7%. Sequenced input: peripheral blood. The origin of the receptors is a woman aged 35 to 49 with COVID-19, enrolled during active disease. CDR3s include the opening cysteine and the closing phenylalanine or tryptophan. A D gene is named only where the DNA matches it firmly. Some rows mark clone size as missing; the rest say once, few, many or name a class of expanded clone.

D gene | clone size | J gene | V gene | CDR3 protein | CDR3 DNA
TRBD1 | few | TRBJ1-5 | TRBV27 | CASSRGQGRYSNQPQHF | TGTGCCAGCAGCCGAGGACAGGGGCGGTATAGCAATCAGCCCCAGCATTTT
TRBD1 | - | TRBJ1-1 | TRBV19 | CASTGQANTEAFF | TGTGCCAGTACTGGACAGGCGAACACTGAAGCTTTCTTT
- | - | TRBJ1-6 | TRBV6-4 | CASRPARSRGDSPLHF | TGTGCCAGCAGGCCCGCTCGGTCCCGGGGGGATTCACCCCTCCACTTT
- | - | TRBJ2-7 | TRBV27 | CASRDNRDTSYEQYF | TGTGCCAGCAGAGACAACCGGGACACCTCCTACGAGCAGTACTTC
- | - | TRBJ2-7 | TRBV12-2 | CASRLASLGPCQGRGISYEQYF | TGTGCAAGTCGCTTAGCTTCTTTAGGACCCTGCCAAGGGAGGGGAATATCCTACGAGCAGTACTTC
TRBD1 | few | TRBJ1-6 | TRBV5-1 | CASSSGPRDRSYSPLHF | TGCGCCAGCAGCTCGGGTCCCCGGGACAGGAGTTATTCACCCCTCCACTTT
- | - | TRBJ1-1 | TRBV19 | CASSAGYHTEAFF | TGTGCCAGTAGTGCAGGGTATCACACTGAAGCTTTCTTT
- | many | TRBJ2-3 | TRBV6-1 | CASSESEGASRTQYF | TGTGCCAGCAGTGAATCTGAGGGTGCTAGTCGTACGCAGTATTTT
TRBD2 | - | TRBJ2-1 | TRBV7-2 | CASSPDLIGGSNEQFF | TGTGCCAGCAGCCCTGACCTGATAGGCGGGAGTAATGAGCAGTTCTTC
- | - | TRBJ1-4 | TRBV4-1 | CASSQGRGGANNEKLFF | TGCGCCAGCAGCCAAGGGAGGGGGGGCGCGAATAATGAAAAACTGTTTTTT
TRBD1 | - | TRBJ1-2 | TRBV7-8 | CASSPGTGVYGYTF | TGTGCCAGCAGTCCCGGGACAGGGGTCTATGGCTACACCTTC
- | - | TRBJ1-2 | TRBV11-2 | CASSLDSDYGYTF | TGTGCCAGCAGCTTAGATTCGGACTATGGCTACACCTTC
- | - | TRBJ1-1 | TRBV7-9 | CASSSTGNTEAFF | TGTGCCAGCAGCTCGACAGGGAACACTGAAGCTTTCTTT
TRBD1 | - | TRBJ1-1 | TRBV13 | CASSLGGQGETEAFF | TGTGCCAGCAGCTTAGGTGGACAGGGAGAGACTGAAGCTTTCTTT
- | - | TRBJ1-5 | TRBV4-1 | CASSQEGAVNQPQHF | TGCGCCAGCAGCCAAGAAGGGGCGGTTAATCAGCCCCAGCATTTT
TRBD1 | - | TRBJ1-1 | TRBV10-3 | CAAADPGGLNTEAFF | TGTGCCGCCGCGGATCCAGGGGGCCTTAACACTGAAGCTTTCTTT
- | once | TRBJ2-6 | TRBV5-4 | CASSPGDSPSRSGANVLTF | TGTGCCAGCAGCCCGGGGGACAGCCCATCCCGCTCTGGGGCCAACGTCCTGACTTTC
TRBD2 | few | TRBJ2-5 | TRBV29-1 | CSVEAGLEETQYF | TGCAGCGTTGAGGCGGGACTAGAGGAGACCCAGTACTTC
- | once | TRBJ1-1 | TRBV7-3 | CASSLGQGPKDF | TGTGCCAGCAGCTTGGGGCAGGGGCCTAAGGACTTT
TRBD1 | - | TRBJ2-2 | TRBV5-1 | CASSPGQGEAGELFF | TGCGCCAGCTCTCCGGGACAGGGGGAGGCCGGGGAGCTGTTTTTT
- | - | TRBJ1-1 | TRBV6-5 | CASSSQGFENTEAFF | TGTGCCAGCAGTTCTCAGGGATTCGAGAACACTGAAGCTTTCTTT
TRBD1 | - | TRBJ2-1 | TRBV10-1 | CASSESGQGRNEQFF | TGCGCCAGCAGTGAGTCGGGACAGGGTCGCAATGAGCAGTTCTTC
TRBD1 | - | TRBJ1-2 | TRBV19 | CASNTGAETNYGYTF | TGTGCCAGTAATACAGGGGCGGAGACTAACTATGGCTACACCTTC
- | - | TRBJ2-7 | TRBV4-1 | CASSQPRGRGSYEQYF | TGCGCCAGCAGCCAACCCCGAGGTAGAGGCTCCTACGAGCAGTACTTC
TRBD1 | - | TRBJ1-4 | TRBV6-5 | CASSKTGVKEKLFF | TGTGCCAGCAGCAAGACAGGGGTGAAAGAAAAACTGTTTTTT
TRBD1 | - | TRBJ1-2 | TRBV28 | CASTTGGTYGYTF | TGTGCCAGCACCACAGGGGGGACCTATGGCTACACCTTC
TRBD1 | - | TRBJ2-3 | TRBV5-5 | CASSWDRATDTQYF | TGTGCCAGCAGCTGGGACAGGGCAACAGATACGCAGTATTTT
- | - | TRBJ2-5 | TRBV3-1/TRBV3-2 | CASSQDPRRVGETQYF | TGTGCCAGCAGCCAAGACCCCCGCAGGGTGGGGGAGACCCAGTACTTC
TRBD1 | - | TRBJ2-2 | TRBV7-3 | CASSQTGSTGELFF | TGTGCCAGCAGCCAGACAGGGTCCACCGGGGAGCTGTTTTTT
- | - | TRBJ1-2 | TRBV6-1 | CASSEAGKSYYGYTF | TGTGCCAGCAGTGAGGCAGGAAAGTCTTACTATGGCTACACCTTC
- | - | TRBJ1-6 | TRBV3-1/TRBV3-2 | CASSQRQQSPLHF | TGTGCCAGCAGCCAAAGACAGCAATCACCCCTCCACTTT
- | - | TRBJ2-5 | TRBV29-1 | CSVVFRTAQETQYF | TGCAGCGTTGTATTCCGGACAGCCCAAGAGACCCAGTACTTC
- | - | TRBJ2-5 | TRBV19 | CASSSSQETQYF | TGTGCCAGTAGTTCCAGCCAAGAGACCCAGTACTTC
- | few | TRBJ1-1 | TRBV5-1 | CASSLAAGMNTEAFF | TGCGCCAGCAGCTTGGCCGCAGGGATGAACACTGAAGCTTTCTTT
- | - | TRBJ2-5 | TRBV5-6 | CASTPGRGWTQYF | TGTGCCAGCACTCCAGGGCGGGGCTGGACCCAGTACTTC
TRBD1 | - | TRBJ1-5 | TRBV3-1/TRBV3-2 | CASSQALPGQGHQPQHF | TGTGCCAGCAGCCAAGCTCTACCGGGACAGGGTCACCAGCCCCAGCATTTT
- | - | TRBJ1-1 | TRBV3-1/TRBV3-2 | CASSQSFGNTEAFF | TGTGCCAGCAGCCAAAGTTTCGGGAACACTGAAGCTTTCTTT
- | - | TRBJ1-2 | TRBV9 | CASSVSLLKEGDGYTF | TGTGCCAGCAGCGTATCCCTACTTAAAGAAGGGGATGGCTACACCTTC
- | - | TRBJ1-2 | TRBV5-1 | CASSPRDNRGYGYTF | TGCGCCAGCAGCCCACGAGACAACCGCGGGTATGGCTACACCTTC
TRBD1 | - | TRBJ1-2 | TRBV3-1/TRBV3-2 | CASSATSTGNYGYTF | TGTGCCAGCAGCGCCACCTCGACAGGGAACTATGGCTACACCTTC
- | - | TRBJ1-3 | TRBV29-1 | CSVGGYGGSGNTIYF | TGCAGCGTTGGAGGTTACGGAGGATCAGGAAACACCATATATTTT
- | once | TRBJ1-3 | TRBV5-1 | CASSLAGTSGNTIYF | TGCGCCAGCAGCTTGGCCGGGACATCTGGAAACACCATATATTTT
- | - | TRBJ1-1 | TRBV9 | CASSVADTEAFF | TGTGCCAGCAGCGTTGCGGACACTGAAGCTTTCTTT
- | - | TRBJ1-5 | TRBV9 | CASSATGSNQPQHF | TGTGCCAGCAGCGCCACAGGATCGAATCAGCCCCAGCATTTT
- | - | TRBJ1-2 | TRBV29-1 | CSAPENYGYTF | TGCAGCGCCCCGGAGAACTATGGCTACACCTTC
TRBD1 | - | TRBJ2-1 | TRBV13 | CASGEEQGNEQFF | TGTGCCAGCGGCGAAGAACAGGGGAATGAGCAGTTCTTC
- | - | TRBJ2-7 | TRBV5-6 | CASSFTGNYEQYF | TGTGCCAGCAGCTTTACAGGAAACTACGAGCAGTACTTC
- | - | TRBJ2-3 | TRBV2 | CASRLWGEGADTQYF | TGTGCCAGCAGGCTTTGGGGGGAGGGGGCAGATACGCAGTATTTT
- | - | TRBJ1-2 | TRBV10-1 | CASSEQGTYGYTF | TGCGCCAGCAGTGAACAGGGAACATATGGCTACACCTTC
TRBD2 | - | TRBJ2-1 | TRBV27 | CASSTSGFYNEQFF | TGTGCCAGCAGCACTAGCGGGTTTTACAATGAGCAGTTCTTC
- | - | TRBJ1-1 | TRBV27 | CASSDRPPNTEAFF | TGTGCCAGCTCGGACAGACCTCCGAACACTGAAGCTTTCTTT
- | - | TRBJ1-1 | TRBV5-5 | CASSLGGVLSNTEAFF | TGTGCCAGCAGCTTGGGGGGAGTGCTTTCGAACACTGAAGCTTTCTTT